This T cell receptor (beta chain) was documented in a study of blood T cell repertoires in COVID-19. Overall study: From T cells, B-cell-depleted T cells, or PBMCs came the material, which was cDNA or gDNA.

Germline CDR1 is MNHEY and CDR2 is SVGAGI. The ends were cut back, 10 bases at V and 5 bases at J, with 17 bases in the middle. CDR3 length equals 13 residues. TCRdb keeps only in-frame clones here, not all; method: immunoSEQ multiplex PCR. The data contain hundreds of thousands of clones, around 89% of them singletons. Sequenced: peripheral blood. This chain uses TRBV6-5 with TRBJ1-2, with D perhaps TRBD1 (6 bases). The receptor comes from a middle-aged man with acute or convalescent COVID-19. The CDR3 coding sequence is TGTGCCACCGCGAAGGGGGACGGGTATGGCTACACCTTC. Translation gives CATAKGDGYGYTF.